This TCR beta chain was sequenced in a study of T-cell reconstitution after alpha-beta-depleted transplantation in children. Study results and limitations: Where some patients showed high TCRbeta diversity at day 60, it came from recipient T cells and thymic progenitors that had survived. The origin of alpha-beta T cells about two months after transplant was reportedly several hundred expanded graft clones. The main origin of T-cell counts and diversity one year after transplant was newly produced T cells.

This clonotype has just one count. Its antigen is currently unknown. At one boundary the junction diverges from the germline segment, which might be a read error. The library targeted TCRbeta and was prepared with unique molecular identifiers. Via MiXCR, TCRdb re-called the PCR reads, giving one row per CDR3 protein. The sample lists approximately 500,000 distinct CDR3 sequences, about a quarter seen once, with 30% to 45% in the top ten. CDR1 SGHRS and CDR2 YFSETQ come from the germline V gene. This CDR3 has 13 amino acids. Source: PBMCs, taken before TCRalphabeta/CD19-depleted stem cell transplant. The chain uses TRBV5-1 and TRBJ2-6, with D perhaps matching TRBD1 or TRBD2 (6 bases each). The sequence derives from a boy in the first two years of life with Wiskott-Aldrich syndrome, due to receive a stem cell transplant. The CDR3 loop reads CASGVWGANGLTF. The CDR3 DNA follows: TGCGCCAGCGGAGTCTGGGGGGCCAACGGCCTGACTTTC.